This TCR beta chain derives from a study of cytomegalovirus exposure and HLA in healthy donors. Study observations and caveats: Trimming of TCR beta V- and J-genes showed a link, identified in a later analysis, to a missense DCLRE1C variant.

Comment on this clone: The antigen is unknown.

Primers for the PCR totalled 60 Vbeta and 13 Jbeta. Libraries were prepared by immunoSEQ multiplex PCR; TCRdb keeps only in-frame clonotypes and omits some of them. The data hold over 150,000 clones, with roughly 71% observed a single time. The trim removed 0 bases at V and 10 bases at J, leaving 5 bases unmatched. Germline V gives CDR1 SGHTA, CDR2 FQGNSA. The CDR3 has 13 residues. The sequence was collected from a woman aged 45-65 years in good health and CMV-seropositive. The chain recombines TRBV7-2 with TRBJ2-5; TRBD1 aligns across 7 bases. The sequenced sample was PBMCs. The CDR3 nucleotides are TGTGCCAGCAGCTTAGCACAGGGGAGCCTCCAGTACTTC. Protein: CASSLAQGSLQYF.